This entry describes one T cell receptor (beta chain). Its antigen is undetermined. The sample is drawn from a study of T cells in Graves' hyperthyroidism and ophthalmopathy. Study-wide results and limits: Classification by a 13 V-J model distinguished ophthalmopathy from stable hyperthyroidism. In the blood, most expanded thyroid clonotypes above 0.001 appeared as well.

A 10 ml volume of fresh peripheral blood provided the PBMCs. There were TCR beta CDR3 regions amplified from RNA transcripts. Carried out on the TCR CDR3, a first-round RT-PCR used the HTBI primer set. TCRdb itself ran the multiplex PCR reads through MiXCR, one entry per CDR3 protein. The sample has approximately 410,000 distinct CDR3 sequences, over 12% seen once; the top ten hold approximately 13%. V dropped 1 base and J dropped 0; count of bases not matched to a gene: 3. Germline CDR1 is MGHRA and CDR2 is YSYEKL. The CDR3 is 16 amino acids. The specimen was blood. This sequence was found in a man between 18 and 29 years old with Graves' ophthalmopathy. The chain employs TRBV4-1 and TRBJ2-7; 10 bases fit TRBD2. The CDR3 DNA is TGCGCCAGCAGCCAAGGCGGACTAGCGGACTCCTACGAGCAGTACTTC. Translated, it gives CASSQGGLADSYEQYF.